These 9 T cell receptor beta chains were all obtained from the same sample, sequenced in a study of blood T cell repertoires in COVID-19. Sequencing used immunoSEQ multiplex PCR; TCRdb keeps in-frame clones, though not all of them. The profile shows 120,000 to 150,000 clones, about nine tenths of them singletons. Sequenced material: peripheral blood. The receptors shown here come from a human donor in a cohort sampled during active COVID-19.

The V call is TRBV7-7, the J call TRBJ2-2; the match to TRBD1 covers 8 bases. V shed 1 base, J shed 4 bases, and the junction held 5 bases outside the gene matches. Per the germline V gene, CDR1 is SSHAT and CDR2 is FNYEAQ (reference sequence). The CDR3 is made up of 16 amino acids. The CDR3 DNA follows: TGTGCCAGCAGCTTAGAACAGGGGGGACTCACCGGGGAGCTGTTTTTT. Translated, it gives CASSLEQGGLTGELFF.

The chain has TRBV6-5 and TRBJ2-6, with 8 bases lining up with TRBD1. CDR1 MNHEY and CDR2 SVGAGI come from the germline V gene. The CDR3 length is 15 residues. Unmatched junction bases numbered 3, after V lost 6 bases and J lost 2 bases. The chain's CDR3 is CASRPDRAGANVLTF. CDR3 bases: TGTGCCAGCAGGCCGGACAGGGCTGGGGCCAACGTCCTGACTTTC.

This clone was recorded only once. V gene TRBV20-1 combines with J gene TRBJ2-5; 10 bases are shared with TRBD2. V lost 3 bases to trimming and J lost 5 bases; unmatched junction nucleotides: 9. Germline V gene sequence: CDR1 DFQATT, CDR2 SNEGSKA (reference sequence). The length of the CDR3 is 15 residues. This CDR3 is CSASAGLAFGETQYF. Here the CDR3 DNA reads TGCAGTGCTAGTGCGGGACTAGCGTTTGGTGAGACCCAGTACTTC.

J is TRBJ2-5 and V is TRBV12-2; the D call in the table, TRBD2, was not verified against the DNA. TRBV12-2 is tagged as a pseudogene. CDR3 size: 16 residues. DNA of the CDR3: TGTGCAAGTCGCTTAGGGACTAGCCCGTACCAAGAGACCCAGTACTTC. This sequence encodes CASRLGTSPYQETQYF.

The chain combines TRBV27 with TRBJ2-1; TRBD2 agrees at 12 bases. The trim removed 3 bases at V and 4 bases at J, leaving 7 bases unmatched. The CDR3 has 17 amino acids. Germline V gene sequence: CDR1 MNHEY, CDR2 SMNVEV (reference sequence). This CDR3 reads CASSFPTSGGSYNEQFF. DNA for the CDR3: TGTGCCAGCAGTTTCCCTACTAGCGGGGGGTCTTACAATGAGCAGTTCTTC.

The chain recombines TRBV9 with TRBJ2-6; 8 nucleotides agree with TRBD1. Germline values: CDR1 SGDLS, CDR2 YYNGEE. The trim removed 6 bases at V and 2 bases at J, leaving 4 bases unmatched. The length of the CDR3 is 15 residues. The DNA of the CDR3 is TGTGCCAGCACTCCGACAGGGGCTGGGGCCAACGTCCTGACTTTC. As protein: CASTPTGAGANVLTF.

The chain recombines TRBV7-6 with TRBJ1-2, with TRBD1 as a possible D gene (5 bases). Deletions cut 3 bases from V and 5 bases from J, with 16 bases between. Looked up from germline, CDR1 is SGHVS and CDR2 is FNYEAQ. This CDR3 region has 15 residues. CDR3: CASSLGGTGGYGYTF. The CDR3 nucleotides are TGTGCCAGCAGCTTGGGGGGGACCGGGGGATATGGCTACACCTTC.

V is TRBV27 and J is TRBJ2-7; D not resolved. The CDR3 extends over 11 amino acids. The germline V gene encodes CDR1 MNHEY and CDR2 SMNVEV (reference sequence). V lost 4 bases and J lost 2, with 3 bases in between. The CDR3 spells CASSWPYEQYF. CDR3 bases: TGTGCCAGCAGTTGGCCCTACGAGCAGTACTTC.

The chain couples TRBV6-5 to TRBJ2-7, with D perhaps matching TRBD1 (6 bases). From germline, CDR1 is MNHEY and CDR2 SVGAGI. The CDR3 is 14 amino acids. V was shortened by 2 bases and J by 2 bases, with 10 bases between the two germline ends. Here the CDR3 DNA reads TGTGCCAGCAGTTACACCCGGGACACCTACGAGCAGTACTTC. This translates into CASSYTRDTYEQYF.